These 3 T cell receptor beta chains originate from one sample sequenced in a study of response to subunit inactivated influenza vaccine. TCRdb reprocessed the RT-PCR reads with MiXCR, giving one entry per CDR3 protein. The data hold 450,000 to 500,000 distinct CDR3 sequences, with approximately 11% observed a single time. The material was PBMCs from blood, obtained roughly 46 days after vaccination. Receptor source: a man in his forties or fifties who received an inactivated influenza vaccine.

This clonotype was seen repeatedly, ten times or more. The chain employs TRBV12-3 or TRBV12-4 and TRBJ2-2; 11 bases match TRBD2. This CDR3 is built from 16 residues. Losses at the gene ends were 6 bases for V and 1 base for J; bases not matched to a gene: 4. The CDR3 DNA sequence: TGTGCCAGCAGCCCGGGACTAGCGGTGAACACCGGGGAGCTGTTTTTT. Protein sequence: CASSPGLAVNTGELFF.

This clonotype has just one count. An end of the junction does not agree with germline; a read error may underlie this. V is TRBV5-5 and J is TRBJ2-1; 9 bases line up with TRBD1. The CDR3 loop spans 14 amino acids. Germline assignment: CDR1 SGHKS and CDR2 YYEKEE (reference sequence). DNA for the CDR3: TGTGCCTGCAGTCCGGGACAGGGACCCAATGAGCAGTTCTTC. Translated, it gives CACSPGQGPNEQFF. The variable domain in full, with the rest retrieved from reference TRBV5-5 and TRBJ2-1, is DAGVTQSPTHLIKTRGQQVTLRCSPISGHKSVSWYQQVLGQGPQFIFQYYEKEERGRGNFPDRFSARQFPNYSSELNVNALLLGDSALYLCACSPGQGPNEQFFGPGTRLTVL.

This clonotype was seen repeatedly, ten times or more. One junction end disagrees with the germline gene, perhaps due to a read error. V and J are TRBV7-9 and TRBJ1-1; D is possibly TRBD1 (6 bases). The length of the CDR3 is 14 residues. Germline V gives CDR1 SEHNR, CDR2 FQNEAQ (reference sequence). This chain's CDR3 is CASSLGGQNTEAFF. The CDR3 DNA reads as TGTGCCAGCAGTTTAGGGGGACAGAACACTGAAGCTTTCTTT.